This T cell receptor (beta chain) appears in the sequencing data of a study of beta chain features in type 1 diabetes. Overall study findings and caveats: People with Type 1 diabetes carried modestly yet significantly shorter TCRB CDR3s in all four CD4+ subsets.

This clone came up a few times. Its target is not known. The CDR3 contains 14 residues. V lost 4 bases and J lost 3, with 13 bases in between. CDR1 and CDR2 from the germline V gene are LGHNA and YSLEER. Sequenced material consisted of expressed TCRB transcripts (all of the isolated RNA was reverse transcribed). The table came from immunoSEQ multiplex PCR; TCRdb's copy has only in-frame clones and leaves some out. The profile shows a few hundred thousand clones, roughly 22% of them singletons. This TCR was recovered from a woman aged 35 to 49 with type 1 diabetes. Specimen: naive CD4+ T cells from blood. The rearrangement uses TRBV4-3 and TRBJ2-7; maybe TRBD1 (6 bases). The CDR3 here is CASSRAQGSYEQYF. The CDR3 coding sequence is TGCGCCAGCAGCCGTGCACAGGGAAGCTACGAGCAGTACTTC.